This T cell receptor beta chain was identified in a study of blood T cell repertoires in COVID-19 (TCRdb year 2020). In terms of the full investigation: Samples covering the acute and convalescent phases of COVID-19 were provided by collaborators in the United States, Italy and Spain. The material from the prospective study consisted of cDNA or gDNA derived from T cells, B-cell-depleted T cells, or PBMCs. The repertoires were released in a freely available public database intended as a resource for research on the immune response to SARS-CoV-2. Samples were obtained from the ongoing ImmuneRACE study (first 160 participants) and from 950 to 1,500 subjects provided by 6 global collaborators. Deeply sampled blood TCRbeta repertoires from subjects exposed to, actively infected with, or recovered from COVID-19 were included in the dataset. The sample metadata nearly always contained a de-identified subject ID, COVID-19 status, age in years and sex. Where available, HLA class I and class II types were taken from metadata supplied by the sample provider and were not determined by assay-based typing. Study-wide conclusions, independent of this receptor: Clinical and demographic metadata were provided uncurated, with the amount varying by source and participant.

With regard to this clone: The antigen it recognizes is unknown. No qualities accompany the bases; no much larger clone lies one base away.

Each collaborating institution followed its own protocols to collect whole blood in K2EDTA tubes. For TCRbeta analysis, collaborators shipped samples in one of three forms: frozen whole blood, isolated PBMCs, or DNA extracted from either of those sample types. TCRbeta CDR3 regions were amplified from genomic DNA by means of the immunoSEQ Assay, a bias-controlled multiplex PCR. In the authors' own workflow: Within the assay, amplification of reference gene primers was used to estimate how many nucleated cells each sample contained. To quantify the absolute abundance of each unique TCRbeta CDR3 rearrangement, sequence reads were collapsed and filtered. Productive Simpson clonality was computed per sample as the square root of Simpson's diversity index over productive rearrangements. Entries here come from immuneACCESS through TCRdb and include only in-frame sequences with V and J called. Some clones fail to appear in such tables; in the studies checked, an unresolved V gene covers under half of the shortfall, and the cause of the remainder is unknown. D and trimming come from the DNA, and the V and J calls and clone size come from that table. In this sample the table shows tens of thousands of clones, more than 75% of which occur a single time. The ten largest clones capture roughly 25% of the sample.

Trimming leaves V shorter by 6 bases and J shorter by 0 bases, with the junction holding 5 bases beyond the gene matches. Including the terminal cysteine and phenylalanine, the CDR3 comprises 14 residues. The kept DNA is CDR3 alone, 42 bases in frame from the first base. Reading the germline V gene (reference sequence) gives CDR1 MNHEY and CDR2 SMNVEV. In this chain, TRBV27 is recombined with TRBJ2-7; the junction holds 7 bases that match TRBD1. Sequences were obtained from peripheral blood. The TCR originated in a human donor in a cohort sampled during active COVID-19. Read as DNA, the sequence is TGTGCCAGCAGGACAGGGACAAACTCCTACGAGCAGTACTTC. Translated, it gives CASRTGTNSYEQYF.